This T cell receptor (beta chain) was sequenced in a study of Ad26.COV2.S vaccination and SARS-CoV-2 variants. Study-level background: Intramuscular Ad26.COV2.S doses were given once or twice, 56 days apart.

In regard to this clone: Antigen unknown.

Study findings and constraints: Using TCR breadth and depth analyses may have led to underestimated total T cell responses. Vaccine recipients posted higher spike-specific TCR breadth than their placebo counterparts.

CDR3 length: 15 residues. Trimming shortened V by 2 bases and J by 6 bases, and 11 bases separated the two germline ends. Germline V gene sequence: CDR1 SGHTA, CDR2 FQGNSA. The treatment is: roughly 19 received Ad26.COV2.S at low or high dose, single or two shots; several received placebo; per-sample allocation not given. Samples analyzed were those drawn on day 63 after the first vaccine or placebo injection. TCRdb's copy holds only in-frame clones and misses some; the assay was immunoSEQ multiplex PCR. Counted here are roughly 350,000 clones, 70% to 90% occurring once; the ten biggest clones make up about 10%.

The sequencing used peripheral blood, collected in a trial of Ad26.COV2.S vaccine versus placebo. The receptor was derived from a person between 18 and 65 years old who received the Ad26.COV2.S COVID-19 vaccine or a placebo. V gene TRBV7-2 combines with J gene TRBJ1-6; D is uncertain. This CDR3 reads CASSLITAANSPLHF. The CDR3 region has the DNA TGTGCCAGCAGCTTAATTACAGCAGCTAATTCACCCCTCCACTTT.